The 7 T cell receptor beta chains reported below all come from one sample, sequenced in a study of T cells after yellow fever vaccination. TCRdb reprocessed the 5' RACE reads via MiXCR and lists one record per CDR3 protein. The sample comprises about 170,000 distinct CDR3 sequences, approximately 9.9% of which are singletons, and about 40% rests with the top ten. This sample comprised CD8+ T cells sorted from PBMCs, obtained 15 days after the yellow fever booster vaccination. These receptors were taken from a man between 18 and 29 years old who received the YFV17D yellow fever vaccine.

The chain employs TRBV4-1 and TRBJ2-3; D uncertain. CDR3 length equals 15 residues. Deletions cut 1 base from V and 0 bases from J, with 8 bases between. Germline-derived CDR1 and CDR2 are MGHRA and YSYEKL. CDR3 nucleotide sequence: TGCGCCAGCAGCCAAGGGGCGGTGAGCACAGATACGCAGTATTTT. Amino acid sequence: CASSQGAVSTDTQYF.

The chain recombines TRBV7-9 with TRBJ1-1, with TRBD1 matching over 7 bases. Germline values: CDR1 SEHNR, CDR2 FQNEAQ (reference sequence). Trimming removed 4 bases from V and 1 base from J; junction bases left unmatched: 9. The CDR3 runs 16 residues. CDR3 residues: CASSSWLQGGNTEAFF. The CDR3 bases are TGTGCCAGCAGCTCCTGGCTTCAGGGGGGGAACACTGAAGCTTTCTTT. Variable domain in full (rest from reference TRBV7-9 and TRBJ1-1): DTGVSQNPRHKITKRGQNVTFRCDPISEHNRLYWYRQTLGQGPEFLTYFQNEAQLEKSRLLSDRFSAERPKGSFSTLEIQRTEQGDSAMYLCASSSWLQGGNTEAFFGQGTRLTVV.

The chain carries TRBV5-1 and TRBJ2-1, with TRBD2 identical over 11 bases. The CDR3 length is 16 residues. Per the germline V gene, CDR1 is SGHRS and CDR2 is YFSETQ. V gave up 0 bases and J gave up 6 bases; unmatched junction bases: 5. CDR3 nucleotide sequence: TGCGCCAGCAGCTTGGTACCGACTAGCGGGATCAATGAGCAGTTCTTC. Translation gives CASSLVPTSGINEQFF.

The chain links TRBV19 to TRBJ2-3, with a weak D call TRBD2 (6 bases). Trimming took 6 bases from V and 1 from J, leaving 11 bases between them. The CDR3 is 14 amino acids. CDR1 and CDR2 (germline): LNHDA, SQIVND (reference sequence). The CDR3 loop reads CASRIAGRTDTQYF. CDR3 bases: TGTGCCAGTAGGATTGCGGGGCGCACAGATACGCAGTATTTT.

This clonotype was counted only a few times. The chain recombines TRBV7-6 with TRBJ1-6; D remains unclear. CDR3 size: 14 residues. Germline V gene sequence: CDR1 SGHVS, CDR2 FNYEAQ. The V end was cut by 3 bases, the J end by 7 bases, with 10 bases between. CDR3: CASSFNPANSPLHF. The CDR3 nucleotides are TGTGCCAGCAGCTTTAATCCGGCCAATTCACCCCTCCACTTT.

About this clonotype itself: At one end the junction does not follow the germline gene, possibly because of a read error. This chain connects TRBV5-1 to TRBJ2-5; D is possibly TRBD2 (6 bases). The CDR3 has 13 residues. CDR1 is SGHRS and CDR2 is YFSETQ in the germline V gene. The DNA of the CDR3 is TGCGCAAGCAGACCCTCTAGCGCTAAGACCCAGTACTTC. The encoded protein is CASRPSSAKTQYF. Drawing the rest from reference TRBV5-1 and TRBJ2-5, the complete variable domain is KAGVTQTPRYLIKTRGQQVTLSCSPISGHRSVSWYQQTPGQGLQFLFEYFSETQRNKGNFPGRFSGRQFSNSRSEMNVSTLELGDSALYLCASRPSSAKTQYFGPGTRLLVL.

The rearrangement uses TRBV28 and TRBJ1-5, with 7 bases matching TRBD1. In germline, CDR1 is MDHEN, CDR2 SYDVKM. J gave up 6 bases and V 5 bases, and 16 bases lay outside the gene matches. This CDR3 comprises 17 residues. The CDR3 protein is CASSRQGGHRLGQPQHF. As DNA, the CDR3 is TGTGCCAGCAGTCGTCAGGGGGGACATCGGTTGGGTCAGCCCCAGCATTTT. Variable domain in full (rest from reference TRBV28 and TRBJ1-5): DVKVTQSSRYLVKRTGEKVFLECVQDMDHENMFWYRQDPGLGLRLIYFSYDVKMKEKGDIPEGYSVSREKKERFSLILESASTNQTSMYLCASSRQGGHRLGQPQHFGDGTRLSIL.